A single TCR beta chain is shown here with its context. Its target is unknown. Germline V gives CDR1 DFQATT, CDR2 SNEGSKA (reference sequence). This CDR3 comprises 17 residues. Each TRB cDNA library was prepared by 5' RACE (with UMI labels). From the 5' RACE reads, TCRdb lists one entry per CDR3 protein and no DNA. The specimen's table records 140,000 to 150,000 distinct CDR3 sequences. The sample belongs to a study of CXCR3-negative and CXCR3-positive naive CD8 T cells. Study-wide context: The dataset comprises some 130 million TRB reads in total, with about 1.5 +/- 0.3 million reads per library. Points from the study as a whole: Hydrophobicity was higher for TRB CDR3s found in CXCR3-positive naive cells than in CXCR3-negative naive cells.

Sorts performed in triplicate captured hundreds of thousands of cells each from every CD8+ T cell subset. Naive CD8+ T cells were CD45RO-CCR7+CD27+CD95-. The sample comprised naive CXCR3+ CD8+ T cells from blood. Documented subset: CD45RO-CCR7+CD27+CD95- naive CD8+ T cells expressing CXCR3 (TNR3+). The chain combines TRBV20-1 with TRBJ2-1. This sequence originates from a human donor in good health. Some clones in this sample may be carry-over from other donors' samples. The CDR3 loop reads CSAREEFRSWSYNEQFF.